Shown below are 3 T cell receptor beta chains from a single sample sequenced in a study of cytomegalovirus exposure and HLA in healthy donors. PCR amplification relied on 60 Vbeta primers (plus 13 Jbeta primers). TCRdb's copy holds only in-frame clones and misses some; the assay was immunoSEQ multiplex PCR. The sample contains 90,000 or so clones, approximately 80% of which appear only once. Material for sequencing was PBMCs. These receptors originate from a woman in her forties or fifties in good health and CMV-seropositive.

The V gene is TRBV6-5, the J gene TRBJ2-7; 8 bases are shared with TRBD1. The CDR3 runs to 16 residues. Trimming removed 0 bases from V and 0 bases from J; junction bases left unmatched: 4. From germline, CDR1 is MNHEY and CDR2 SVGAGI. CDR3 DNA: TGTGCCAGCAGTTACTCAGCCGGACAGGGCTCCTACGAGCAGTACTTC. Residues: CASSYSAGQGSYEQYF.

The genes are TRBV27 and TRBJ2-5, with TRBD2 matching over 8 bases. The ends lost 6 bases at V and 5 bases at J; junction bases unmatched: 11. The CDR3 is 15 residues long. Germline V gene data show CDR1 as MNHEY and CDR2 as SMNVEV (reference sequence). CDR3 loop: CASSSLSAGDETQYF. The CDR3 region has the DNA TGTGCCAGCAGCTCCCTTTCAGCGGGGGACGAGACCCAGTACTTC.

This chain joins TRBV6-6 and TRBJ2-1; 15 bases line up with TRBD2. Germline CDR1 MNHNY, CDR2 SVGAGI (reference sequence). This CDR3 is built from 15 residues. Germline trimming cut 6 bases from V and 8 bases from J; bases unmatched to any gene: 5. Here the CDR3 reads CASSLGLAGGYEQFF. CDR3 sequence (DNA): TGTGCCAGCAGCCTGGGACTAGCGGGAGGTTATGAGCAGTTCTTC.